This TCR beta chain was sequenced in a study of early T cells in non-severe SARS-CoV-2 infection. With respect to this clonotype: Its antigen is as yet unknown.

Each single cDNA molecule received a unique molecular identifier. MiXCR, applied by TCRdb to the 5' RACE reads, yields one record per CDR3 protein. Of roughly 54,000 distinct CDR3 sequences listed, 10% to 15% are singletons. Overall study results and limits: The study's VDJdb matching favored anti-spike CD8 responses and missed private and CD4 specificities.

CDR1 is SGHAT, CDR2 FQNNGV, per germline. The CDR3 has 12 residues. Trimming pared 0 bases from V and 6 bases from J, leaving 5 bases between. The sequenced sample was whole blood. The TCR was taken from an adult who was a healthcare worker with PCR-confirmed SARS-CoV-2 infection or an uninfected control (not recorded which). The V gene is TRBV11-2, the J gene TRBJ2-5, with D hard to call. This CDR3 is CASSLDIKTQYF. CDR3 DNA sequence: TGTGCCAGCAGCTTAGACATTAAGACCCAGTACTTC.